Shown below are 6 T cell receptor beta chains from a single sample sequenced in a study of beta chain features in type 1 diabetes. These receptors have no identified antigens. Study-level points and caveats: Within each of all four CD4+ subsets, Type 1 diabetes patients had TCRB CDR3s that were moderately but significantly shorter.

As every portion of the isolated RNA was reverse transcribed, the sequencing read expressed TCRB transcripts. The data were produced by immunoSEQ multiplex PCR, yet TCRdb's version contains in-frame clones alone and is incomplete. The sample includes under 300,000 clones, roughly 25% seen only once; the top ten take roughly 0.011%. The sample taken for sequencing was naive CD4+ T cells from blood. The source is a woman aged 25 to 39 with type 1 diabetes.

The rearrangement links TRBV7-9 to TRBJ2-5; TRBD1 matches at 8 bases. After removal of 5 bases from V and 5 bases from J, the junction contained 7 bases not matched to a gene. This CDR3 comprises 14 residues. Germline lookup yields CDR1 SEHNR and CDR2 FQNEAQ (reference sequence). The CDR3 loop reads CASSPPTGAETQYF. CDR3 coding DNA: TGTGCCAGCAGCCCCCCGACAGGGGCTGAGACCCAGTACTTC.

The J gene is TRBJ2-1, the V gene TRBV30, with 12 bases aligning to TRBD1. V trimming: 5 bases; J trimming: 10 bases; junction bases outside the gene matches: 9. The germline gives CDR1 GTSNPN, CDR2 SVGIG (reference sequence). CDR3 length equals 14 residues. In DNA, the CDR3 is TGTGCCTGGGACCGGGACAGGGGGCAGCGGGAGCAGTTCTTC. Amino acid sequence: CAWDRDRGQREQFF.

This chain uses TRBV4-1 with TRBJ2-1; a possible D gene is TRBD1 (6 bases). CDR1 MGHRA and CDR2 YSYEKL come from the germline V gene. The CDR3 has 12 residues. Deletions cut 3 bases from V and 11 bases from J, with 11 bases between. The CDR3 reads CASSQTGTQQFF. CDR3 nucleotide sequence: TGCGCCAGCAGCCAGACCGGGACACAGCAGTTCTTC.

The CDR3 loop is CASSGPSGRRGEQFF. CDR3 in DNA: TGTGCCAGCAGTGGGCCTAGCGGGAGACGGGGTGAGCAGTTCTTC. The chain couples TRBV25-1 to TRBJ2-1; 10 bases line up with TRBD2. This CDR3 region has 15 residues. J lost 9 bases, V lost 4 bases, and 9 bases had no gene match. Germline lookup yields CDR1 MGHDK and CDR2 SYGVNS.

V is TRBV30 and J is TRBJ2-5; 14 nucleotides align to TRBD2. Germline V gene sequence: CDR1 GTSNPN, CDR2 SVGIG (reference sequence). CDR3 length equals 14 residues. Trimming took 1 base from V and 7 from J; bases not matched to a gene: 2. The CDR3 is CAWSAGTSGRTQYF. In nucleotides, the CDR3 is TGTGCCTGGAGTGCCGGGACTAGCGGGAGGACCCAGTACTTC.

This clone turned up a few times. The rearrangement links TRBV11-1 to TRBJ2-7; 7 positions match TRBD2. V lost 7 bases to trimming and J lost 5 bases; unmatched junction nucleotides: 11. The CDR3 contains 14 residues. The germline CDR1 and CDR2 sequences are SGHAT and FQDESV (reference sequence). CDR3 amino acids: CASKKGGSLHEQYF. The CDR3 DNA follows: TGTGCCAGCAAGAAGGGCGGGAGCCTCCACGAGCAGTACTTC.